This T cell receptor (beta chain) is from a study of Ad26.COV2.S vaccination and SARS-CoV-2 variants. For the study at large: Ad26.COV2.S was injected intramuscularly once or twice, 56 days apart. Regarding the study as a whole: The TCR-based breadth and depth measures might underestimate overall T cell responses. People who got the vaccine or the placebo had similar non-spike TCR breadth.

Treatment meaning: roughly 19 received Ad26.COV2.S at low or high dose, single or two shots; about five received placebo; per-sample allocation not given. All samples were drawn on day 63, counting from the first vaccine or placebo injection. Immunization relied on an Ad26 vector, which expressed Wuhan-strain SARS-CoV-2 spike. Libraries were prepared by immunoSEQ multiplex PCR; TCRdb keeps only in-frame clonotypes and omits some of them. Here the sample spans 350,000 to 600,000 clones, about 89% being singletons. CDR1 and CDR2 (germline): SNHLY, FYNNEI. Trimming shortened V by 7 bases and J by 4 bases, and 10 bases separated the two germline ends. This CDR3 spans 12 amino acids. Regarding this clone: No antigen is known for it.

Source: peripheral blood, taken in a trial of Ad26.COV2.S vaccine versus placebo. This sequence joins TRBV2 and TRBJ2-5; D is perhaps TRBD1 (5 bases). The source is a person aged 18-60 years who received the Ad26.COV2.S COVID-19 vaccine or a placebo. CDR3 sequence: CASNKGVETQYF. CDR3 coding DNA: TGTGCCAGCAATAAAGGGGTAGAGACCCAGTACTTC.